The 17 T cell receptor beta chains listed next were all sequenced from one sample in a study of cytotoxic CD8 clonotypes in ibrutinib-treated CLL. Some clones are missing from TCRdb's copy, which holds only in-frame ones; the method was immunoSEQ multiplex PCR. The sample carries 45,000 or so clones, about 70% recorded once. This material consisted of PBMCs, taken after 12 months of ibrutinib treatment. Source of these receptors: a human donor with chronic lymphocytic leukemia.

The chain is built from TRBV19 and TRBJ1-1; 9 positions match TRBD1. Losses at the gene ends were 3 bases for V and 0 bases for J; bases not matched to a gene: 2. The CDR3 totals 15 residues. CDR1 and CDR2 from the germline V gene are LNHDA and SQIVND (reference sequence). DNA of the CDR3: TGTGCCAGTAGTATCGGACAGGGGCTGAACACTGAAGCTTTCTTT. This codes for CASSIGQGLNTEAFF.

The table lists this clone with a few counts. The rearrangement joins TRBV19 to TRBJ2-7; 7 bases are a match to TRBD2. CDR3 length: 13 amino acids. V shed 6 bases and J 6 bases; nucleotides not matched to a gene: 8. Germline CDR1 is LNHDA and CDR2 is SQIVND (reference sequence). The CDR3 sequence is CASSPTGGGEQYF. The CDR3 DNA sequence: TGTGCCAGTAGCCCAACGGGAGGCGGCGAGCAGTACTTC.

CDR3 bases: TGTGCCAGCAGTGAGGGACTAGCCTCAACCGGGGAGCTGTTTTTT. Its protein product is CASSEGLASTGELFF. V is TRBV6-4 and J is TRBJ2-2, with 9 positions matching TRBD2. CDR3 length: 15 residues. J was trimmed by 5 bases and V by 3 bases; bases with no gene match: 4. Germline lookup yields CDR1 MRHNA and CDR2 SNTAGT.

The table lists this clone with a few counts. This chain uses TRBV19 with TRBJ1-3; no clear D gene. V was trimmed by 1 base and J by 0 bases, leaving 7 bases between them. CDR1 and CDR2 (germline): LNHDA, SQIVND (reference sequence). The CDR3 consists of 15 residues. Here the CDR3 reads CASSIVSSSGNTIYF. The CDR3 DNA sequence: TGTGCCAGTAGTATAGTGTCGAGCTCTGGAAACACCATATATTTT.

V and J are TRBV18 and TRBJ2-5; TRBD1 agrees at 8 bases. V lost 2 bases, J lost 4 bases, and 3 bases stayed unmatched. The CDR3 loop spans 14 amino acids. Germline values: CDR1 KGHSH, CDR2 LQKENI. The DNA of the CDR3 is TGTGCCAGCTCACCAAGACAGGGGAGAGAGACCCAGTACTTC. Translating it yields CASSPRQGRETQYF.

The chain links TRBV5-4 to TRBJ2-2; D is unresolved. Germline V gene data show CDR1 as SGHNT and CDR2 as YYREEE (reference sequence). Deletions cut 4 bases from V and 4 bases from J, with 11 bases between. The CDR3 totals 14 residues. The CDR3 protein is CASSQRPSTGELFF. CDR3 DNA: TGTGCCAGCAGCCAGAGACCCTCCACCGGGGAGCTGTTTTTT.

This clone has a handful of counts. The chain recombines TRBV18 with TRBJ1-2; 9 bases agree with TRBD1. This CDR3 is built from 15 residues. CDR1 and CDR2 (germline): KGHSH, LQKENI. The junction had 6 bases not matched to a gene; V was cut back by 3 bases and J by 4 bases. The CDR3 DNA sequence: TGTGCCAGCTCACCGTCAGGACAGGGGACCTATGGCTACACCTTC. This translates into CASSPSGQGTYGYTF.

V is TRBV19 and J is TRBJ1-1; possible D gene TRBD1, 5 bases. Per the germline V gene, CDR1 is LNHDA and CDR2 is SQIVND (reference sequence). The CDR3 totals 18 residues. Between the trimmed V and J ends, which lost 0 bases and 0 bases, there was a span of 17 bases. The CDR3 bases are TGTGCCAGTAGTATAGATTGGCTAATCGTACAGGTGAACACTGAAGCTTTCTTT. This encodes CASSIDWLIVQVNTEAFF.

This clone has a handful of counts. The gene calls are TRBV5-8 and TRBJ2-1; perhaps TRBD1 as D (5 bases). Trimming cost V 4 bases and J 2 bases, with 13 bases left between them. Germline V lookup: CDR1 SGHTS, CDR2 YDEGEE. The CDR3 sequence is 15 residues long. The DNA for the CDR3 is TGTGCCAGCAGCCGATTAGGACAAACCTACAATGAGCAGTTCTTC. This sequence encodes CASSRLGQTYNEQFF.

J is TRBJ2-1 and V is TRBV10-1; 7 positions match TRBD2. V dropped 3 bases and J dropped 4; count of bases not matched to a gene: 6. Germline values: CDR1 WNHNN, CDR2 SYGVQD (reference sequence). The CDR3 sequence is 15 residues long. The DNA of the CDR3 is TGCGCCAGCAGTGAATCAAGCGGGAAATACAATGAGCAGTTCTTC. This encodes CASSESSGKYNEQFF.

This clone was observed a few times. This CDR3 is CASGPSTDTQYF. In DNA, the CDR3 is TGTGCCAGCGGACCAAGCACAGATACGCAGTATTTT. The chain links TRBV19 to TRBJ2-3; the D is unclear. CDR1 and CDR2 (germline): LNHDA, SQIVND (reference sequence). The CDR3 totals 12 residues. Trimming cost V 9 bases and J 0 bases, with 7 bases left between them.

This sequence joins TRBV28 and TRBJ1-2; maybe TRBD1 (5 bases). This CDR3 is built from 16 residues. The V gene's germline CDR1 is MDHEN and CDR2 SYDVKM. Between the trimmed V and J ends, which lost 3 bases and 2 bases, there was a span of 16 bases. The CDR3 DNA follows: TGTGCCAGCAGTTTCAGAGACAGAGATAAGAACTATGGCTACACCTTC. Translated: CASSFRDRDKNYGYTF.

This clone has more than one count but fewer than ten. The chain uses TRBV7-8 and TRBJ2-2, with D hard to call. V lost 8 bases and J 7 bases, leaving 11 bases between the germline ends. CDR1 SGHVS and CDR2 FQNEAQ come from the germline V gene. The CDR3 length is 12 residues. This CDR3 reads CASSWSGGELFF. The CDR3 DNA is TGTGCCAGCTCCTGGTCCGGCGGGGAGCTGTTTTTT. Drawing the rest from reference TRBV7-8 and TRBJ2-2, the complete variable domain is GAGVSQSPRYKVAKRGQDVALRCDPISGHVSLFWYQQALGQGPEFLTYFQNEAQLDKSGLPSDRFFAERPEGSVSTLKIQRTQQEDSAVYLCASSWSGGELFFGEGSRLTVL.

This chain uses TRBV28 with TRBJ1-5; 7 bases agree with TRBD1. V lost 3 bases, J lost 6 bases, and 8 bases stayed unmatched. The germline gives CDR1 MDHEN, CDR2 SYDVKM. The CDR3 sequence is 15 residues long. For the CDR3, the DNA is TGTGCCAGCAGTTTTGCCAGGGGGGCCGGTCAGCCCCAGCATTTT. Translation: CASSFARGAGQPQHF.

The chain combines TRBV5-1 with TRBJ1-3, with 7 bases that match TRBD1. CDR1 and CDR2 (germline): SGHRS, YFSETQ. Germline trimming cut 3 bases from V and 0 bases from J; bases unmatched to any gene: 9. The CDR3 spans 17 residues. The CDR3 coding sequence is TGCGCCAGCAGCTGGGGTCCAGGGGGGCTCTCTGGAAACACCATATATTTT. This sequence encodes CASSWGPGGLSGNTIYF.

In this sample, this clone turned up once. The chain is built from TRBV4-1 and TRBJ2-5; 10 bases are a match to TRBD2. The CDR3 is 17 amino acids. CDR1 MGHRA and CDR2 YSYEKL come from the germline V gene. Trimming cost V 1 base and J 5 bases; bases outside gene matches: 10. The CDR3 DNA sequence: TGCGCCAGCAGCCAAGGCGGGACCGGGACTAGCGACGAGACCCAGTACTTC. Its protein product is CASSQGGTGTSDETQYF.

CDR3: CASKRREMSEQYF. CDR3 DNA: TGTGCCAGTAAGAGGCGGGAGATGAGCGAGCAGTACTTC. This sequence joins TRBV19 and TRBJ2-7; 7 nucleotides match TRBD2. CDR3 length: 13 amino acids. Germline V gene lookup returns CDR1 LNHDA and CDR2 SQIVND (reference sequence). V shed 7 bases and J 6 bases; nucleotides not matched to a gene: 9.